Sequencing of this T cell receptor (beta chain) was carried out in a study of T cell repertoires in cytomegalovirus infection. In the study overall: Used in the study were CMV epitopes, some recently identified and HLA-C-restricted, others well-studied and HLA-B-restricted. Indications of both CMV infection and matching HLA type were provided by public TCR beta signatures.

TCRdb processed the reads anew with MiXCR; each CDR3 protein has one entry. The sample lists about 920,000 distinct CDR3 sequences, less than 35% occurring once. Study-level findings and limits: HLA-C-restricted CMV-specific TCR beta clonotypes prevailed in the ex vivo response.

A word on this clonotype: Its antigen is currently unknown.

This clonotype originated in a human donor in good health (CMV status not recorded). Some clones in this sample may be carry-over from other donors' samples. The source was cultured CD8+ T cells from PBMCs, collected from culture after CMV antigen stimulation.

The chain's CDR3 is CASSFLLTDTQYF. Written as DNA, the CDR3 is TGTGCCAGCAGTTTCCTCCTAACAGATACGCAGTATTTT. The rearrangement links TRBV28 to TRBJ2-3; the D is unclear. Germline values: CDR1 MDHEN, CDR2 SYDVKM. This CDR3 spans 13 amino acids. The V end was cut by 3 bases, the J end by 3 bases, with 7 bases between. The complete variable domain, with remaining parts taken from reference TRBV28 and TRBJ2-3, reads DVKVTQSSRYLVKRTGEKVFLECVQDMDHENMFWYRQDPGLGLRLIYFSYDVKMKEKGDIPEGYSVSREKKERFSLILESASTNQTSMYLCASSFLLTDTQYFGPGTRLTVL.